This T cell receptor (beta chain) was retrieved from a study of T cell changes during pregnancy in multiple sclerosis. Profiled with immunoSEQ multiplex PCR; TCRdb holds only in-frame clones, not every one. The table records tens of thousands of clones, around nine tenths of them present only once. With V trimmed by 6 bases and J by 1 base, 4 bases remained unmatched. The CDR3 covers 14 residues. Germline V gene data show CDR1 as MDHEN and CDR2 as SYDVKM. As concerns this clone: Other DNA sequences in this specimen translate into the identical CDR3.

This TCR was sampled from a female donor in good health, enrolled as a control in a pregnancy study. The specimen comprised CD4+ T cells from peripheral blood mononuclear cells, sampled after pregnancy. The chain couples TRBV28 to TRBJ2-7; the match to TRBD1 covers 9 bases. Written as DNA, the CDR3 is TGTGCCAGCAGGGGACAGGGTACATCCTACGAGCAGTACTTC. Amino acids: CASRGQGTSYEQYF.